Below, one T cell receptor beta chain is given with its context. Trimming stripped 7 bases from V and 10 bases from J, with 11 bases between. Germline CDR1 and CDR2: SNHLY and FYNNEI. This CDR3 region has 11 residues. The data originate from a study of response to subunit inactivated influenza vaccine. One entry per CDR3 protein results from TCRdb running MiXCR on the RT-PCR reads. The sample yields hundreds of thousands of distinct CDR3 sequences, approximately 18% seen once. The J gene is TRBJ1-5, the V gene TRBV2; D perhaps matches TRBD1 (5 bases). The receptor comes from a man aged 50 to 60 who received an inactivated influenza vaccine. The sequencing used PBMCs from blood, collected more than 4 days after vaccination. CDR3 nucleotides: TGTGCCAGCACCCGGGGGGAACCCCAGCATTTT. Protein: CASTRGEPQHF.